The entry below describes one T cell receptor (beta chain). Its antigen remains unidentified. The conserved final phenylalanine or tryptophan is absent from the CDR3, which likely points to a read error. The sample is drawn from a study of breast tumors, draining lymph nodes, adjacent tissues. Whole-study results and caveats: Tumor and nontumor repertoires were significantly more similar in luminal-like than in basal-like breast cancer.

The CDR3 loop spans 16 amino acids. Germline loops: CDR1 LNHNV, CDR2 YYDKDF (reference sequence). Trimming shortened V by 8 bases and J by 1 base, and 20 bases separated the two germline ends. TCRdb recomputed calls from the multiplex PCR reads with MiXCR, one row per CDR3 protein. The data contain 120,000 to 150,000 distinct CDR3 sequences, 30% to 35% of them singletons. Samples came from axillary lymph nodes draining the breast cancer. V and J are TRBV15 and TRBJ1-2; TRBD1 is a possible D gene (6 bases). What was sequenced was axillary lymph node tissue. This TCR derives from a female donor with breast cancer. Some clones in this sample may be carry-over from other donors' samples. The CDR3 coding sequence is TGTGCCACCGGCGCCTACAGGGTCGGAGTTAACTATGGCTACACCCTC. Amino acids: CATGAYRVGVNYGYTL.